The 30 T cell receptor beta chains below all came from one sample that was sequenced in a study of shared clonotypes between healthy human individuals. TCRdb's copy holds only in-frame clones and misses some; the assay was immunoSEQ multiplex PCR. This table has millions of clones, approximately 94% appearing once. The sample taken for sequencing was naive CD4+ T cells sorted from blood. Described subset: CD45RA+ positively selected. The receptors were gathered from a man aged 18 to 30 in good health.

The chain has TRBV5-5 and TRBJ1-2, with D perhaps matching TRBD1 (5 bases). The CDR3 loop spans 16 amino acids. The germline CDR1 and CDR2 sequences are SGHKS and YYEKEE (reference sequence). V was shortened by 4 bases and J by 4 bases, with 20 bases between the two germline ends. The CDR3 DNA reads as TGTGCCAGCAGCCCTGACTGGGGGGGTGGCCTCTATGGCTACACCTTC. The encoded protein is CASSPDWGGGLYGYTF. The full variable domain, rest sourced from reference TRBV5-5 and TRBJ1-2, is DAGVTQSPTHLIKTRGQQVTLRCSPISGHKSVSWYQQVLGQGPQFIFQYYEKEERGRGNFPDRFSARQFPNYSSELNVNALLLGDSALYLCASSPDWGGGLYGYTFGSGTRLTVV.

The chain carries TRBV6-5 and TRBJ2-1; D is perhaps TRBD1 (5 bases). Germline CDR1 is MNHEY and CDR2 is SVGAGI. The ends were cut back, 5 bases at V and 10 bases at J, with 12 bases in the middle. CDR3 length: 12 amino acids. CDR3 residues: CASSKNRKEQFF. In nucleotides, the CDR3 is TGTGCCAGCAGTAAGAACAGGAAAGAGCAGTTCTTC.

About this clone itself: This sample also contains other DNA sequences that code for the same CDR3. The gene calls are TRBV6-5 and TRBJ1-5; D unresolved. V was cut by 4 bases and J by 1 base, with 5 bases left in between. The length of the CDR3 is 13 residues. Germline V gene sequence: CDR1 MNHEY, CDR2 SVGAGI. CDR3 sequence (DNA): TGTGCCAGCAGTTTAGACAGCAATCAGCCCCAGCATTTT. Encoded protein: CASSLDSNQPQHF.

A single count supports this clone. The gene calls are TRBV6-1 and TRBJ1-1; no clear D gene. CDR3 length equals 12 residues. CDR1 is MNHNS and CDR2 is SASEGT in the germline V gene. V shed 2 bases and J shed 6 bases, with 7 bases lying between them. The CDR3 here is CASSERAAEAFF. The CDR3 DNA reads TGTGCCAGCAGTGAAAGGGCTGCTGAAGCTTTCTTT.

The chain recombines TRBV11-2 with TRBJ2-7, with D possibly TRBD1 on 6 matching bases. V lost 0 bases, J lost 3 bases, and 12 bases lay in between. The CDR3 is 15 residues long. CDR1 and CDR2 from the germline V gene are SGHAT and FQNNGV. The CDR3 region is CASSLDSGHNYEQYF. In DNA, the CDR3 is TGTGCCAGCAGCTTAGACTCGGGACACAACTACGAGCAGTACTTC.

The CDR3 region has the DNA TGCAGTTCACCAACAGGAGATACGCAGTATTTT. Amino acids: CSSPTGDTQYF. This chain joins TRBV20-1 and TRBJ2-3, with D perhaps TRBD1 (5 bases). The CDR3 covers 11 residues. The germline V gene encodes CDR1 DFQATT and CDR2 SNEGSKA (reference sequence). V was pared by 8 bases and J by 5 bases, with 11 bases between.

The CDR3 loop reads CASSMGRGRLQNTGELFF. The CDR3, as DNA: TGTGCCAGTAGTATGGGGAGGGGTCGACTCCAGAACACCGGGGAGCTGTTTTTT. J is TRBJ2-2 and V is TRBV19; 7 nucleotides match TRBD2. V lost 3 bases to trimming and J lost 1 base; unmatched junction nucleotides: 11. The CDR3 covers 18 residues. CDR1 and CDR2 (germline): LNHDA, SQIVND (reference sequence).

This rearrangement joins TRBV7-9 to TRBJ1-4; no clear D gene. This CDR3 is built from 13 residues. V lost 4 bases and J lost 4, with 7 bases in between. CDR1 is SEHNR, CDR2 FQNEAQ, per germline (reference sequence). DNA for the CDR3: TGTGCCAGCAGCTCCGGGTTTAATGAAAAACTGTTTTTT. It specifies CASSSGFNEKLFF.

The genes are TRBV7-9 and TRBJ2-1; 12 positions match TRBD2. Germline CDR1 and CDR2: SEHNR and FQNEAQ (reference sequence). CDR3 length: 17 residues. The trim removed 5 bases at V and 8 bases at J, leaving 13 bases unmatched. The CDR3 DNA reads TGTGCCAGCAGCCCTCGACGACTAGCGGGAGCTGTCCATGAGCAGTTCTTC. Encoded protein: CASSPRRLAGAVHEQFF.

The count of this clone is one. The gene calls are TRBV19 and TRBJ2-1; D may be TRBD2 (6 bases). Trimming took 3 bases from V and 0 from J, leaving 18 bases between them. Per germline, CDR1 LNHDA and CDR2 SQIVND (reference sequence). The CDR3 is made up of 18 amino acids. The CDR3 nucleotides read TGTGCCAGTAGTATGTCCGGGAGTTCGGGTCTCTCCTACAATGAGCAGTTCTTC. Protein sequence: CASSMSGSSGLSYNEQFF.

The chain uses TRBV15 and TRBJ1-1, with D hard to call. The CDR3 length is 11 residues. The germline CDR1 and CDR2 sequences are LNHNV and YYDKDF (reference sequence). V was shortened by 0 bases and J by 4 bases, with 0 bases between the two germline ends. The CDR3 coding sequence is TGTGCCACCAGCAGAGACACTGAAGCTTTCTTT. Residues: CATSRDTEAFF.

J is TRBJ1-3 and V is TRBV7-8; D is ambiguous. The CDR3 extends over 13 amino acids. The germline gives CDR1 SGHVS, CDR2 FQNEAQ. V was cut by 0 bases and J by 4 bases, with 4 bases left in between. CDR3 residues: CASSLALGNTIYF. The CDR3 DNA reads as TGTGCCAGCAGCTTAGCGCTGGGAAACACCATATATTTT.

The V and J genes are TRBV10-2 and TRBJ1-2; unclear D gene. Looked up from germline, CDR1 is WSHSY and CDR2 is SAAADI. V gave up 5 bases and J gave up 1 base, with 5 bases separating them. This CDR3 is built from 12 residues. The CDR3 bases are TGCGCCAGCAGTCCTAGTAACTATGGCTACACCTTC. This codes for CASSPSNYGYTF.

V usage is TRBV7-9 and J usage is TRBJ2-5, with 8 bases fitting TRBD2. The trim removed 5 bases at V and 2 bases at J, leaving 7 bases unmatched. Germline V gene data show CDR1 as SEHNR and CDR2 as FQNEAQ (reference sequence). CDR3 length: 15 amino acids. CDR3 amino acids: CASSHSGGWQETQYF. The CDR3 DNA sequence: TGTGCCAGCAGCCACAGCGGGGGATGGCAAGAGACCCAGTACTTC.

The chain is built from TRBV7-9 and TRBJ1-1, with D perhaps TRBD1 (5 bases). Trimming took off 3 bases at V and 1 base at J, with 12 bases between the two ends. The CDR3 consists of 15 residues. The germline V gene encodes CDR1 SEHNR and CDR2 FQNEAQ (reference sequence). The CDR3 bases are TGTGCCAGCAGCTTCTCGGCGGGGGGGAACACTGAAGCTTTCTTT. This sequence encodes CASSFSAGGNTEAFF.

J is TRBJ2-7 and V is TRBV7-9; D may correspond to TRBD1 or TRBD2 (5 bases each). V lost 4 bases, J lost 2 bases, and 15 bases lay in between. CDR3 size: 15 residues. CDR1 and CDR2 from the germline V gene are SEHNR and FQNEAQ (reference sequence). CDR3 sequence reads: CASSSTWDAAYEQYF. CDR3 nucleotides: TGTGCCAGCAGCTCAACATGGGACGCCGCCTACGAGCAGTACTTC. Together with reference TRBV7-9 and TRBJ2-7, the CDR3 gives the full variable domain: DTGVSQNPRHKITKRGQNVTFRCDPISEHNRLYWYRQTLGQGPEFLTYFQNEAQLEKSRLLSDRFSAERPKGSFSTLEIQRTEQGDSAMYLCASSSTWDAAYEQYFGPGTRLTVT.

The chain joins TRBV15 to TRBJ2-7, with 7 positions matching TRBD1. The CDR3 extends over 14 amino acids. In germline, CDR1 is LNHNV, CDR2 YYDKDF (reference sequence). V lost 0 bases to trimming and J lost 2 bases; unmatched junction nucleotides: 1. CDR3 nucleotide sequence: TGTGCCACCAGCAGAGATGGACAGGCCTACGAGCAGTACTTC. This codes for CATSRDGQAYEQYF.

CDR3 amino acids: CASSLVGGKGHETQYF. CDR3 nucleotides: TGTGCCAGCAGCTTAGTCGGGGGAAAGGGACACGAGACCCAGTACTTC. The chain employs TRBV11-2 and TRBJ2-5; D might be TRBD1 or TRBD2, each matching 6 bases. CDR3 length: 16 amino acids. CDR1 is SGHAT and CDR2 is FQNNGV in the germline V gene. V lost 1 base and J 5 bases, leaving 17 bases between the germline ends.

The chain uses TRBV6-1 and TRBJ2-7, with D perhaps TRBD2 (5 bases). Germline V gene lookup returns CDR1 MNHNS and CDR2 SASEGT. V was trimmed by 4 bases and J by 2 bases, leaving 15 bases between them. This CDR3 comprises 15 residues. DNA for the CDR3: TGTGCCAGCAGTGTGGAAGGGAGACAAACCTACGAGCAGTACTTC. It specifies CASSVEGRQTYEQYF.

This sequence joins TRBV30 and TRBJ2-2; possible D gene TRBD2, 6 bases. V shed 4 bases and J shed 4 bases, with 10 bases lying between them. The CDR3 has 13 amino acids. Germline V CDR1 and CDR2: GTSNPN, SVGIG (reference sequence). The CDR3 loop is CAWTAGLTGELFF. The CDR3 bases are TGTGCCTGGACCGCGGGGCTCACCGGGGAGCTGTTTTTT.

The chain has TRBV6-5 and TRBJ1-4, with D possibly being TRBD1 (6 bases). Germline V lookup: CDR1 MNHEY, CDR2 SVGAGI. The ends were cut back, 5 bases at V and 4 bases at J, with 14 bases in the middle. The CDR3 loop spans 15 amino acids. The CDR3 nucleotides are TGTGCCAGCAGTCCCGTCAGGGGCTTTAATGAAAAACTGTTTTTT. This codes for CASSPVRGFNEKLFF.

The J gene is TRBJ2-1, the V gene TRBV7-9, with D perhaps matching TRBD1 (5 bases). This CDR3 is 12 amino acids long. V lost 2 bases, J lost 9 bases, and 8 bases lay in between. In germline, CDR1 is SEHNR, CDR2 FQNEAQ (reference sequence). CDR3 DNA: TGTGCCAGCAGCTTAAGGGGCCCTGAGCAGTTCTTC. This codes for CASSLRGPEQFF. Based on the CDR3 plus reference TRBV7-9 and TRBJ2-1, the full variable domain is DTGVSQNPRHKITKRGQNVTFRCDPISEHNRLYWYRQTLGQGPEFLTYFQNEAQLEKSRLLSDRFSAERPKGSFSTLEIQRTEQGDSAMYLCASSLRGPEQFFGPGTRLTVL.

Notes on this clone: One end of the junction fails to match germline, which may point to a read error. This CDR3 reads CASNELADTDTQYF. CDR3 in DNA: TGTGCCAGCAATGAACTAGCGGACACAGATACGCAGTATTTT. The chain has TRBV2 and TRBJ2-3; 8 bases are a match to TRBD2. CDR3 length: 14 residues. Germline CDR1 SNHLY, CDR2 FYNNEI.

This clone is a singleton in its sample. The chain is built from TRBV12-5 and TRBJ1-3; D remains ambiguous. The length of the CDR3 is 13 residues. V lost 2 bases to trimming and J lost 5 bases, with 7 bases between them. The germline gives CDR1 LGHNT, CDR2 FRNRAP. DNA for the CDR3: TGTGCTAGTGGTTTGTACCCCAGAAACACCATATATTTT. Translation gives CASGLYPRNTIYF.

About this clone itself: Other DNA sequences in the same sample also yield this CDR3. The J gene is TRBJ2-2, the V gene TRBV15, with TRBD2 as a possible D gene (5 bases). The germline gives CDR1 LNHNV, CDR2 YYDKDF (reference sequence). The CDR3 runs 14 residues. V lost 0 bases, J lost 5 bases, and 7 bases lay in between. In nucleotides, the CDR3 is TGTGCCACCAGCAGAGATCGGGATACCGGGGAGCTGTTTTTT. This sequence encodes CATSRDRDTGELFF.

The genes are TRBV6-5 and TRBJ2-7; 7 positions match TRBD1. The CDR3 contains 15 residues. J was trimmed by 5 bases and V by 2 bases; bases with no gene match: 9. The germline gives CDR1 MNHEY, CDR2 SVGAGI. The CDR3 region has the DNA TGTGCCAGCAGTTACCATAGCACAGGGGAAAACGAGCAGTACTTC. It codes for CASSYHSTGENEQYF.

For this clone: Other DNA sequences from this sample encode an identical CDR3 as well. The chain recombines TRBV30 with TRBJ1-2; D ambiguous. The germline V gene has CDR1 GTSNPN and CDR2 SVGIG (reference sequence). There are 11 residues in the CDR3. Between the trimmed V and J ends, which lost 2 bases and 5 bases, there was a span of 6 bases. The CDR3 region has the DNA TGTGCCTGGAGTCAGGATTATGGCTACACCTTC. It codes for CAWSQDYGYTF.

This clone was found once. V usage is TRBV18 and J usage is TRBJ2-7; tentative D call: TRBD1 (6 bases). Germline-derived CDR1 and CDR2 are KGHSH and LQKENI. The V gene lost 6 bases and the J gene lost 2 bases, with 14 bases spanning the gap. The CDR3 has 14 amino acids. The CDR3 is CASSTGTTTYEQYF. The CDR3 DNA is TGTGCCAGCTCTACCGGGACAACGACCTACGAGCAGTACTTC.

The V call is TRBV6-5, the J call TRBJ2-2; D is perhaps TRBD1 (7 bases). Trimming left V 10 bases short and J 7 bases short, with 10 bases between. The germline V gene has CDR1 MNHEY and CDR2 SVGAGI. The CDR3 consists of 11 residues. The CDR3 coding sequence is TGTGCCACCAGGGGGGTCGGGGAGCTGTTTTTT. This sequence encodes CATRGVGELFF.

The chain employs TRBV4-3 and TRBJ2-5, with D perhaps being TRBD1 or TRBD2 (7 bases each). The V end lost 1 base, the J end lost 5 bases, and 14 bases lay between the germline ends. This CDR3 has 15 amino acids. The germline CDR1 and CDR2 sequences are LGHNA and YSLEER. CDR3 sequence (DNA): TGCGCCAGCAGCCAAGGGGAGGGGGCGTGGGAGACCCAGTACTTC. It yields the protein CASSQGEGAWETQYF.